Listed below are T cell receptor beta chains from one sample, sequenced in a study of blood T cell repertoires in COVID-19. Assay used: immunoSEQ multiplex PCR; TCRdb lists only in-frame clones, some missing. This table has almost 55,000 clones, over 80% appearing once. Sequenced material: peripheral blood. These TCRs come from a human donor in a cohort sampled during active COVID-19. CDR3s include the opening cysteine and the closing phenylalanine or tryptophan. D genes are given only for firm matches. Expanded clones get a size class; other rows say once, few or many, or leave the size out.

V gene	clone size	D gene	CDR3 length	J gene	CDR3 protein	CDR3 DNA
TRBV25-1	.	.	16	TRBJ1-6	CASSGPVSSYNSPLHF	TGTGCCAGCAGTGGCCCCGTGAGCTCCTATAATTCACCCCTCCACTTT
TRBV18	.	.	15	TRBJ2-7	CASSPGLESHYEQYF	TGTGCCAGCTCACCAGGCCTCGAATCCCACTACGAGCAGTACTTC
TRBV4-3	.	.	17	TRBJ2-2	CASSQDFKGANTGELFF	TGCGCCAGCAGCCAAGATTTCAAGGGGGCGAACACCGGGGAGCTGTTTTTT
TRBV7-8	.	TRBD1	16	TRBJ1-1	CASIPSTGQRYTEAFF	TGTGCCAGCATCCCCTCGACAGGGCAAAGATACACTGAAGCTTTCTTT
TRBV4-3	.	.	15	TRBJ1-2	CASSFGSDSNYGYTF	TGCGCCAGCAGTTTTGGCTCCGACTCTAACTATGGCTACACCTTC
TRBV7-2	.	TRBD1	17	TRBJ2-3	CASSLGVSGQYMNTQYF	TGTGCCAGCAGCTTAGGTGTTTCGGGACAGTATATGAATACGCAGTATTTT
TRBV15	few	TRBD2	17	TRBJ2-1	CATSPRTSGGQGNEQFF	TGTGCCACCAGCCCCCGAACTAGCGGGGGCCAAGGGAATGAGCAGTTCTTC
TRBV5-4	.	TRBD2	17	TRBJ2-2	CASSFRLAGGLGGELFF	TGTGCCAGCAGCTTCCGACTAGCGGGGGGCCTGGGCGGGGAGCTGTTTTTT
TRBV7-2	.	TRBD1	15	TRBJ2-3	CASGGQREIADTQYF	TGTGCCTCAGGGGGTCAGAGGGAGATCGCAGATACGCAGTATTTT
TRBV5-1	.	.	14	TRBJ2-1	CASSQSQGHNEQFF	TGCGCCAGCAGTCAGAGTCAGGGGCACAATGAGCAGTTCTTC
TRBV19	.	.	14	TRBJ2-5	CASSITGSQETQYF	TGTGCCAGTAGTATAACAGGCAGCCAAGAGACCCAGTACTTC
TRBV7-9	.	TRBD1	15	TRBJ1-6	CASGIDRGSETPLHF	TGTGCCAGCGGCATAGACAGGGGATCAGAGACACCCCTCCACTTT
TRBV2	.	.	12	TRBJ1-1	CASSPAGTEAFF	TGTGCCAGCAGCCCGGCGGGAACTGAAGCTTTCTTT
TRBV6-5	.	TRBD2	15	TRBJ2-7	CASSPPGLAAYEQYF	TGTGCCAGCAGTCCACCGGGACTAGCGGCTTACGAGCAGTACTTC
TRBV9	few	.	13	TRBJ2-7	CASSVVASSPRYF	TGTGCCAGCAGCGTAGTTGCTAGTTCGCCTCGGTACTTC
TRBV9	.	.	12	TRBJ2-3	CASTRLDDTQYF	TGTGCCAGCACCCGACTTGACGATACGCAGTATTTT
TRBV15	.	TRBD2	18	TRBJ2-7	CATSRDTSGGLEPYEQYF	TGTGCCACCAGCAGAGATACTAGCGGGGGGCTCGAACCCTACGAGCAGTACTTC
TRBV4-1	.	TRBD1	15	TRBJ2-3	CASSQDWTGGFTQYF	TGCGCCAGCAGCCAAGATTGGACAGGGGGTTTTACGCAGTATTTT
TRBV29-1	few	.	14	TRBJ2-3	CSVEFAGLTDTQYF	TGCAGCGTTGAATTTGCGGGTCTCACAGATACGCAGTATTTT
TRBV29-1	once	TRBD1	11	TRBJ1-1	CSVNRGSEAFF	TGCAGCGTTAACAGGGGTTCTGAAGCTTTCTTT
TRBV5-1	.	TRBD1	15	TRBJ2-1	CASSTGQGNNNEQFF	TGCGCCAGCAGCACCGGACAGGGCAATAACAATGAGCAGTTCTTC
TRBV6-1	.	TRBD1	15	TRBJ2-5	CASSETPGQGGTQYF	TGTGCCAGCAGTGAAACCCCGGGACAGGGGGGGACCCAGTACTTC